The 26 T cell receptor beta chains given below trace back to one sample, sequenced in a study of blood T cells in healthy people across ages. Alongside a J-beta primer mix, a sample-barcoded 5' primer served in a second PCR lasting roughly 7 to 11 cycles. TCRdb fed the 5' RACE reads into MiXCR, producing one record per CDR3 protein. Among about 830,000 distinct CDR3 sequences, about 59% were seen once, and the ten largest hold 25% to 35%. Sequencing was done on a sample of blood. The receptors were gathered from a man aged 30 to 39 in good health.

This chain joins TRBV13 and TRBJ2-3; 7 bases line up with TRBD2. The germline V gene encodes CDR1 PRHDT and CDR2 FYEKMQ (reference sequence). The junction had 14 bases not matched to a gene; V was cut back by 5 bases and J by 3 bases. The CDR3 totals 17 residues. This CDR3 is CASSPPTSYGWTDTQYF. The CDR3 DNA reads TGTGCCAGCAGCCCCCCGACTAGCTACGGGTGGACAGATACGCAGTATTTT.

V is TRBV11-2 and J is TRBJ2-1; D is undetermined. This CDR3 comprises 12 residues. In germline, CDR1 is SGHAT, CDR2 FQNNGV. V lost 7 bases and J 4 bases, leaving 8 bases between the germline ends. The CDR3 loop reads CASTGRYNEQFF. DNA of the CDR3: TGTGCCAGCACGGGTCGATACAATGAGCAGTTCTTC. Filled out from reference TRBV11-2 and TRBJ2-1, the complete variable domain reads EAGVAQSPRYKIIEKRQSVAFWCNPISGHATLYWYQQILGQGPKLLIQFQNNGVVDDSQLPKDRFSAERLKGVDSTLKIQPAKLEDSAVYLCASTGRYNEQFFGPGTRLTVL.

In DNA form, the CDR3 reads TGTGCCAGCAGGACGGGGACAGCTCAAGAGACCCAGTACTTC. Amino acids: CASRTGTAQETQYF. The chain recombines TRBV3-1 with TRBJ2-5; 7 nucleotides agree with TRBD1. This CDR3 is built from 14 residues. V dropped 6 bases and J dropped 2; count of bases not matched to a gene: 6. The germline V gene encodes CDR1 LGHDT and CDR2 YNNKEL (reference sequence).

A remark on this clonotype: One junction end disagrees with the germline gene, perhaps due to a read error. The V gene is TRBV24-1, the J gene TRBJ1-2; TRBD1 might be the D (6 bases). CDR3 size: 15 residues. Germline CDR1 and CDR2: KGHDR and SFDVKD. Here the CDR3 reads CATSDPNRASYGYTF. The CDR3 DNA reads TGTGCCACCAGTGATCCAAACAGGGCCTCATATGGTTACACCTTC.

This sequence joins TRBV30 and TRBJ1-1; no clear D gene. Per the germline V gene, CDR1 is GTSNPN and CDR2 is SVGIG (reference sequence). V was clipped by 2 bases and J by 4 bases, with 8 bases between them. The CDR3 spans 12 residues. CDR3 DNA: TGTGCCTGGAGTCTGGGAGGCACTGAAGCTTTCTTT. It yields the protein CAWSLGGTEAFF.

V is TRBV6-5 and J is TRBJ1-2; D is unclear. V gave up 6 bases and J gave up 4 bases, with 15 bases separating them. Looked up from germline, CDR1 is MNHEY and CDR2 is SVGAGI. CDR3 length: 14 amino acids. The CDR3 DNA reads TGTGCCAGCAGCGACGCCCGGAACCTCTATGGCTACACCTTC. Translating it yields CASSDARNLYGYTF.

V gene TRBV14 combines with J gene TRBJ2-7; D might be TRBD1 (5 bases). The CDR3 length is 15 residues. Per the germline V gene, CDR1 is SGHDN and CDR2 is FVKESK. V lost 4 bases to trimming and J lost 4 bases, with 17 bases between them. DNA for the CDR3: TGTGCCAGCAGCCCGTCTGGGGCCGCGCCGTACGAGCAGTACTTC. Translating it yields CASSPSGAAPYEQYF.

The chain couples TRBV15 to TRBJ2-2, with D possibly TRBD2 on 5 matching bases. V was shortened by 5 bases and J by 6 bases, with 13 bases between the two germline ends. This CDR3 spans 14 amino acids. In germline, CDR1 is LNHNV, CDR2 YYDKDF (reference sequence). Written as DNA, the CDR3 is TGTGCCACCAGCCCAACTCGGGGATCCGGGGAGCTGTTTTTT. It encodes CATSPTRGSGELFF.

This clonotype was seen only a few times. One end of the junction fails to match germline, which may point to a read error. The chain employs TRBV9 and TRBJ1-6; D unclear. The CDR3 totals 15 residues. CDR1 is SGDLS and CDR2 is YYNGEE in the germline V gene. CDR3 amino acids: CASSVEGLGNSPLHF. The CDR3, as DNA: TGTGCCAGCAGCGTAGAGGGCTTAGGGAATTCGCCCCTCCACTTT.

The V call is TRBV3-1, the J call TRBJ1-4; D is unresolved. This CDR3 comprises 14 residues. Germline V gives CDR1 LGHDT, CDR2 YNNKEL (reference sequence). The V end lost 3 bases, the J end lost 5 bases, and 10 bases lay between the germline ends. CDR3 in DNA: TGTGCCAGCAGCCAGTCCCACAGAAATGAAAAACTGTTTTTT. This translates into CASSQSHRNEKLFF.

The chain is built from TRBV2 and TRBJ2-3; 8 bases are a match to TRBD2. Germline V gene lookup returns CDR1 SNHLY and CDR2 FYNNEI. The CDR3 is made up of 16 amino acids. Trimming cost V 0 bases and J 5 bases; bases outside gene matches: 7. CDR3 in amino acids: CASSEASGGARDTQYF. The CDR3 nucleotides are TGTGCCAGCAGTGAAGCATCCGGGGGGGCGAGAGATACGCAGTATTTT.

The chain recombines TRBV6-5 with TRBJ2-1, with D possibly matching TRBD1 (6 bases). The V gene lost 6 bases and the J gene lost 0 bases, with 12 bases spanning the gap. The CDR3 is made up of 15 amino acids. The V gene's germline CDR1 is MNHEY and CDR2 SVGAGI. For the CDR3, the DNA is TGTGCCAGCAGGGCCGGGACACCCTCCTACAATGAGCAGTTCTTC. Protein sequence: CASRAGTPSYNEQFF.

This clonotype was seen only a few times. V and J are TRBV20-1 and TRBJ1-2, with D possibly TRBD1 on 6 matching bases. Trimming removed 5 bases from V and 0 bases from J, with 16 bases in between. The CDR3 has 15 amino acids. Germline V gene lookup returns CDR1 DFQATT and CDR2 SNEGSKA (reference sequence). CDR3 amino acids: CSAPPRDTSNYGYTF. CDR3 nucleotides: TGCAGTGCTCCACCCCGGGACACTTCTAACTATGGCTACACCTTC.

The V and J genes are TRBV11-2 and TRBJ1-3; D not resolved. The CDR3 sequence is 15 residues long. V was pared by 1 base and J by 2 bases, with 9 bases between. Per the germline V gene, CDR1 is SGHAT and CDR2 is FQNNGV. The CDR3 bases are TGTGCCAGCAGCTTAGTCCGGGGAACTGGAAACACCATATATTTT. Protein product: CASSLVRGTGNTIYF.

This clonotype has only a few counts. V usage is TRBV7-2 and J usage is TRBJ2-7, with D possibly being TRBD1 (6 bases). The CDR3 is 14 amino acids. V was clipped by 5 bases and J by 3 bases, with 14 bases between them. Germline CDR1 and CDR2: SGHTA and FQGNSA. The CDR3, as DNA: TGTGCCAGCAGCGCCCAGGGGAGAATCTACGAGCAGTACTTC. Protein product: CASSAQGRIYEQYF. Full variable domain (outside the CDR3, taken from reference TRBV7-2 and TRBJ2-7): GAGVSQSPSNKVTEKGKDVELRCDPISGHTALYWYRQSLGQGLEFLIYFQGNSAPDKSGLPSDRFSAERTGGSVSTLTIQRTQQEDSAVYLCASSAQGRIYEQYFGPGTRLTVT.

This clonotype was detected only a few times. Here the CDR3 reads CASRANNEQFF. The CDR3 DNA reads as TGCGCCAGCAGGGCCAACAATGAGCAGTTCTTC. The chain links TRBV5-1 to TRBJ2-1, with D uncertain. CDR1 SGHRS and CDR2 YFSETQ come from the germline V gene. V was clipped by 5 bases and J by 5 bases, with 5 bases between them. This CDR3 contains 11 residues.

The V and J genes are TRBV7-9 and TRBJ1-4; 7 bases agree with TRBD1. V dropped 6 bases and J dropped 8; count of bases not matched to a gene: 9. The V gene's germline CDR1 is SEHNR and CDR2 FQNEAQ (reference sequence). CDR3 length equals 14 residues. The CDR3 coding sequence is TGTGCCAGCAGTCGTACAGGGGTAATGGAAAAACTGTTTTTT. Protein sequence: CASSRTGVMEKLFF.

This clonotype was found a few times. This chain connects TRBV4-3 to TRBJ2-5; TRBD1 agrees at 7 bases. The CDR3 spans 14 residues. Germline CDR1 is LGHNA and CDR2 is YSLEER. Unmatched junction bases numbered 3, after V lost 4 bases and J lost 1 base. CDR3 sequence reads: CASSRRTGQETQYF. The CDR3 region has the DNA TGCGCCAGCAGCCGCAGGACAGGCCAAGAGACCCAGTACTTC.

Of note for this clonotype: A junction end diverges from the germline sequence, so it may reflect a read error. The V gene is TRBV10-3, the J gene TRBJ2-3; 9 nucleotides align to TRBD1. The germline V gene has CDR1 ENHRY and CDR2 SYGVKD. The CDR3 runs 15 residues. CDR3: CAAFTGGGGTETQYF. The CDR3 DNA reads TGTGCCGCCTTCACAGGGGGCGGGGGAACAGAGACGCAGTATTTT.

V gene TRBV7-2 combines with J gene TRBJ2-1; TRBD1 matches at 7 bases. The V gene's germline CDR1 is SGHTA and CDR2 FQGNSA. CDR3 size: 15 residues. V gave up 0 bases and J gave up 7 bases; unmatched junction bases: 6. DNA of the CDR3: TGTGCCAGCAGCTTAGCTGACAGGGCCAGGAATGAGCAGTTCTTC. Encoded protein: CASSLADRARNEQFF.

This clonotype was seen a handful of times. This rearrangement joins TRBV20-1 to TRBJ2-1; 9 positions match TRBD2. The germline gives CDR1 DFQATT, CDR2 SNEGSKA (reference sequence). The V segment lost 4 bases and the J segment 2 bases; nucleotides outside the gene matches: 3. This CDR3 contains 14 residues. The CDR3 nucleotides are TGCAGTGCTATAGCGGGGGAAGCCTACAATGAGCAGTTCTTC. It is translated as CSAIAGEAYNEQFF.

The chain recombines TRBV7-3 with TRBJ2-4; D remains unclear. The J call may be mistaken, given a closer DNA end match to TRBJ2-7. The CDR3 consists of 14 residues. CDR1 SGHTA and CDR2 FQGTGA come from the germline V gene. This CDR3 reads CASSLNAWVSEQYF. DNA for the CDR3: TGTGCCAGCAGCTTAAACGCTTGGGTCAGCGAGCAGTACTTC.

This chain connects TRBV20-1 to TRBJ2-7, with D possibly being TRBD2 (6 bases). Germline V gives CDR1 DFQATT, CDR2 SNEGSKA (reference sequence). The CDR3 covers 14 residues. Trimming cost V 5 bases and J 2 bases, with 16 bases left between them. CDR3 bases: TGCAGTGCTCACACAGATGGACTAACCTACGAGCAGTACTTC. It is translated as CSAHTDGLTYEQYF.

Concerning this clonotype itself: An end of the junction differs from the germline gene, which may be a read error. The V and J genes are TRBV20-1 and TRBJ2-4; 8 bases are a match to TRBD2. In germline, CDR1 is DFQATT, CDR2 SNEGSKA (reference sequence). The CDR3 totals 15 residues. CDR3 DNA sequence: TGCAGTGCTTTTACGGGGGGGGTAGCCAAAACCATTCAGTACTTC. It is translated as CSAFTGGVAKTIQYF.

Only a few counts were recorded for this clonotype. This chain connects TRBV27 to TRBJ2-5, with D unresolved. The CDR3 length is 13 residues. Germline values: CDR1 MNHEY, CDR2 SMNVEV (reference sequence). The ends were cut back, 5 bases at V and 5 bases at J, with 12 bases in the middle. CDR3 amino acids: CASSGRWMETQYF. CDR3 DNA sequence: TGTGCCAGCAGTGGCAGGTGGATGGAGACCCAGTACTTC.

This clonotype was observed once. The gene calls are TRBV6-2 or TRBV6-3 and TRBJ2-7; TRBD2 matches 11 bases. V lost 8 bases and J lost 0; bases outside the gene matches: 9. The CDR3 spans 16 residues. Looked up from germline, CDR1 is MNHEY and CDR2 is SVGEGT. The CDR3 bases are TGTGCCAGCCATTGGACTAGCGGGCACAGCTCCTACGAGCAGTACTTC. Encoded protein: CASHWTSGHSSYEQYF.